The clone carrying this T cell receptor (beta chain) was seen a single time. The data were taken from a study of shared clonotypes between healthy human individuals. Background on the study: With ages of 18 to 49, the donors were two women and a few men. Donors had three CD4 naive, three CD4 memory, two CD8 naive and one CD8 memory plate apiece.

In the authors' methods: Filtering differed since immunoSEQ provided only junctions, with no quality scores. Measured with immunoSEQ multiplex PCR; TCRdb has only the in-frame clones, and not every one. D and trimming come from the DNA, and the V and J calls and clone size come from that table. The sample consists of 1,500,000 or so clones, roughly 96% of them appearing once. V trimming: 6 bases; J trimming: 3 bases; junction bases outside the gene matches: 14. Germline CDR1 and CDR2: SQVTM and ANQGSEA. This CDR3 has 15 residues. Recent vaccinations or acute infections were absent in the healthy HIV-negative adult donors.

The chain is built from TRBV29-1 and TRBJ2-7; 7 bases fit TRBD1. Source material: naive CD4+ T cells sorted from blood. Subset specified: CD45RA+ positively selected. The receptor comes from a man aged 25 to 40 in good health. CDR3 sequence: CSVYNPGTEHYEQYF. CDR3 nucleotides: TGCAGCGTCTACAACCCGGGGACAGAACACTACGAGCAGTACTTC.